What follows is one T cell receptor (beta chain) and its context. The CDR3 extends over 14 amino acids. With 1 base removed from V and 8 bases from J, the gap between germline ends came to 12 bases. This entry comes from a study of identical twins. One entry per CDR3 protein results from TCRdb running MiXCR on the 5' RACE reads. In the table there are 600,000 to 850,000 distinct CDR3 sequences, approximately 18% of which are singletons. In addition, the sample was reused for a study of T cells expressing NK-cell markers.

The chain combines TRBV12-3 or TRBV12-4 with TRBJ1-3, with no clear D. The specimen was PBMCs. This clonotype originated in a woman between 18 and 30 years old in good health. This CDR3 reads CASSLGVIIDTIYF. The CDR3 DNA reads TGTGCCAGCAGTTTAGGCGTCATCATTGACACCATATATTTT.